The present TCR beta chain was sequenced within a study of T cell repertoires in Merkel cell carcinoma (dated by TCRdb to 2018 to 2020). Turning to the overall study: The study excluded patients who had received intralesional immunotherapy or systemic immune checkpoint blockade before the biopsy. MCPyV-specific clonotypes were first defined by tetramer sorting, cloning and paired TCR sequencing of expanded tumor-infiltrating lymphocytes. To be included, a subject needed both a diagnosis of MCPyV-positive Merkel cell carcinoma and tumor-infiltrating lymphocytes that had been successfully expanded in vitro. Study-level results and caveats: No normal tissue biopsies were studied.

To note about this clone: What this receptor recognizes is not known. No base-level quality is on record; no much larger clone is a single base apart.

Study subjects had biopsy-confirmed Merkel cell carcinoma that was MCPyV-positive, and every subject had positive serum antibodies to T-antigen. Genomic DNA was extracted from five to seven adjacent 10-micron frozen tumor sections without any cell sorting or culture. Roughly 5 x 5 x 5 mm of tumor biopsy tissue was frozen in optimal cutting temperature compound. The presence of abundant Merkel cell carcinoma and infiltrating cells in the frozen biopsy was confirmed on hematoxylin and eosin scout sections. CDR1 and CDR2 were assigned from the germline V gene as LGHNA and YSLEER. Trimming leaves V shorter by 1 base and J shorter by 4 bases, with the junction holding 3 bases beyond the gene matches. Including the terminal cysteine and phenylalanine, the CDR3 comprises 15 residues. The entry retains the CDR3 DNA only, 45 bases that are in frame from base 1. The immunoSEQ assay was used both to sequence TRB CDR3 from tumor genomic DNA and to process the resulting data. Not all clones reach the TCRdb copy of this immuneACCESS table, which keeps in-frame sequences only. Checked studies attribute under half of the gap to unresolved V genes and leave the rest unexplained. In this sample the table shows around 14,000 clones, roughly 72% of which occur a single time. Approximately 17% of the sample comes from the top ten.

This TCR was recovered from an adult with Merkel cell carcinoma. The sequencing input was tumor tissue. Recombination linked TRBV4-3 to TRBJ2-1; TRBD2 fits 8 bases in the junction. CDR3 sequence: CASSQGLASYNEQFF. In nucleotide form, the sequence is TGCGCCAGCAGCCAAGGACTAGCGTCGTACAATGAGCAGTTCTTC.